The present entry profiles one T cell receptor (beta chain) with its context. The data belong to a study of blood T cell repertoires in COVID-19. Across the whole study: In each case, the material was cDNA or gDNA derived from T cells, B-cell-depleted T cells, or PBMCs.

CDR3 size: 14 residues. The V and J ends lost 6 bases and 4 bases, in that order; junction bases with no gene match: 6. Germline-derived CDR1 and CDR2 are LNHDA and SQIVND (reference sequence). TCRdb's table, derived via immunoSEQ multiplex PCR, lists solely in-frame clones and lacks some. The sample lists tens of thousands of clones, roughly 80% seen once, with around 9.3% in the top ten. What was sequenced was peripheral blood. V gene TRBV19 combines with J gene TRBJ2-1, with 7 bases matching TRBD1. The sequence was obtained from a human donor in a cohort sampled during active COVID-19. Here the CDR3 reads CASRNRGPYNEQFF. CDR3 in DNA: TGTGCCAGTAGAAACAGGGGCCCGTACAATGAGCAGTTCTTC.